Below, 18 T cell receptor beta chains from the same sample are listed, as sequenced in a study of cytomegalovirus exposure and HLA in healthy donors. PCR involved 60 Vbeta and 13 Jbeta primers. The data were produced by immunoSEQ multiplex PCR, yet TCRdb's version contains in-frame clones alone and is incomplete. This table holds about 100,000 clones, around 77% found once. Sequenced input: PBMCs. The receptors derive from a male donor in good health and CMV-seronegative.

The J gene is TRBJ2-3, the V gene TRBV28; 13 bases align to TRBD2. Germline V gene sequence: CDR1 MDHEN, CDR2 SYDVKM. CDR3 length: 16 amino acids. The ends lost 5 bases at V and 6 bases at J; junction bases unmatched: 8. CDR3 coding DNA: TGTGCCAGCAGTCCGGGGGGACTAGCGGGATTTGATACGCAGTATTTT. Its translation is CASSPGGLAGFDTQYF. Full variable domain (remainder filled in from reference TRBV28 and TRBJ2-3): DVKVTQSSRYLVKRTGEKVFLECVQDMDHENMFWYRQDPGLGLRLIYFSYDVKMKEKGDIPEGYSVSREKKERFSLILESASTNQTSMYLCASSPGGLAGFDTQYFGPGTRLTVL.

The chain couples TRBV12-2 to TRBJ2-7; TRBD1 is taken as the D call from the table, unchecked against the DNA. TRBV12-2 is reported as a pseudogene. There are 19 residues in the CDR3. The CDR3 protein is CASRLGAGTTVLASYEQYF. CDR3 sequence (DNA): TGTGCAAGTCGCTTAGGGGCCGGGACAACCGTCCTAGCCTCATACGAGCAGTACTTC.

This clone has just one count. This chain connects TRBV30 to TRBJ2-5, with D perhaps matching TRBD2 (6 bases). The DNA end favors TRBJ2-7, so the J call may be wrong. The germline V gene encodes CDR1 GTSNPN and CDR2 SVGIG (reference sequence). CDR3 length equals 11 residues. The CDR3 DNA reads TGTGCCTGGACGGGAGCTTACGAGCAGTACTTC. This gives the protein CAWTGAYEQYF.

This clone was detected a few times. This sequence joins TRBV7-6 and TRBJ2-5; 7 bases are shared with TRBD1. Germline assignment: CDR1 SGHVS and CDR2 FNYEAQ. The CDR3 is 16 amino acids. Trimming removed 0 bases from V and 1 base from J; junction bases left unmatched: 5. CDR3 in amino acids: CASSLAVGDSQETQYF. The CDR3 DNA reads TGTGCCAGCAGCTTAGCCGTCGGGGACAGCCAAGAGACCCAGTACTTC.

This clone has only one observation. The rearrangement links TRBV5-4 to TRBJ2-1; TRBD2 agrees at 12 bases. After removal of 2 bases from V and 4 bases from J, the junction contained 4 bases not matched to a gene. Germline V gene data show CDR1 as SGHNT and CDR2 as YYREEE (reference sequence). The CDR3 runs to 16 residues. Here the CDR3 DNA reads TGTGCCAGCAGCTTACCTCTAGCGGGAGGGTACAATGAGCAGTTCTTC. The encoded protein is CASSLPLAGGYNEQFF.

V gene TRBV27 combines with J gene TRBJ2-7; 8 nucleotides align to TRBD2. The CDR3 spans 12 residues. Germline V lookup: CDR1 MNHEY, CDR2 SMNVEV (reference sequence). With V trimmed by 2 bases and J by 13 bases, 7 bases remained unmatched. In DNA form, the CDR3 reads TGTGCCAGCAGTTTAAGGGGAGGGACTAGATACTTC. Its protein product is CASSLRGGTRYF.

This clone was observed once. The CDR3 spells CSVEDLRGSGSGYEQFF. CDR3 coding DNA: TGCAGCGTTGAAGATCTTCGGGGTAGCGGGAGTGGTTATGAGCAGTTCTTC. The chain combines TRBV29-1 with TRBJ2-1, with TRBD2 identical over 9 bases. Germline V gene lookup returns CDR1 SQVTM and CDR2 ANQGSEA. Trimming at V came to 0 bases and at J to 8 bases, leaving 14 bases not matched to a gene. The length of the CDR3 is 17 residues.

This chain links TRBV9 with TRBJ2-7; perhaps TRBD1 as D (5 bases). Per the germline V gene, CDR1 is SGDLS and CDR2 is YYNGEE. The V gene lost 0 bases and the J gene lost 8 bases, with 12 bases spanning the gap. The CDR3 has 13 amino acids. CDR3 sequence: CASSVEQDDKQYF. In nucleotides, the CDR3 is TGTGCCAGCAGCGTAGAACAGGACGATAAGCAGTACTTC.

V and J are TRBV19 and TRBJ1-2; TRBD1 matches 8 bases. V shed 5 bases and J 4 bases; nucleotides not matched to a gene: 9. Germline CDR1 LNHDA, CDR2 SQIVND (reference sequence). This CDR3 has 15 amino acids. The chain's CDR3 is CASSSQTDRGYGYTF. DNA for the CDR3: TGTGCCAGTAGTTCGCAGACAGACAGGGGCTATGGCTACACCTTC.

CDR3 DNA: TGTGCCACCAGCAGAGTTTTGGGGCAGATAGGGGCTAGCAATCAGCCCCAGCATTTT. Translated, it gives CATSRVLGQIGASNQPQHF. The V call is TRBV15, the J call TRBJ1-5, with D possibly matching TRBD1 (5 bases). Germline lookup yields CDR1 LNHNV and CDR2 YYDKDF (reference sequence). This CDR3 comprises 19 residues. V was shortened by 1 base and J by 0 bases, with 19 bases between the two germline ends.

V is TRBV10-3 and J is TRBJ2-1; D is undetermined. In germline, CDR1 is ENHRY, CDR2 SYGVKD. This CDR3 is 14 amino acids long. V lost 3 bases to trimming and J lost 2 bases, with 8 bases between them. CDR3 sequence: CAISEASAYNEQFF. CDR3 sequence (DNA): TGTGCCATCAGTGAAGCGTCAGCCTACAATGAGCAGTTCTTC.

The chain is built from TRBV6-5 and TRBJ2-7, with a tentative D call TRBD2 (5 bases). Germline lookup yields CDR1 MNHEY and CDR2 SVGAGI. V lost 6 bases and J 3 bases, leaving 9 bases between the germline ends. There are 12 residues in the CDR3. The CDR3, as DNA: TGTGCCAGCAGCAGAGGGAACTACGAGCAGTACTTC. Amino acid sequence: CASSRGNYEQYF.

The chain employs TRBV9 and TRBJ2-2; 9 bases are a match to TRBD2. The CDR3 contains 16 residues. Germline trimming cut 2 bases from V and 6 bases from J; bases unmatched to any gene: 8. Germline V gene lookup returns CDR1 SGDLS and CDR2 YYNGEE. The CDR3 reads CASSVDLAGVAGELFF. CDR3 in DNA: TGTGCCAGCAGCGTGGACTTAGCGGGAGTGGCCGGGGAGCTGTTTTTT.

This rearrangement joins TRBV5-8 to TRBJ2-1; 7 bases align to TRBD1. Trimming cost V 0 bases and J 2 bases; bases outside gene matches: 8. The CDR3 covers 17 residues. Germline V gene lookup returns CDR1 SGHTS and CDR2 YDEGEE. CDR3 sequence reads: CASSLGQGTEAYNEQFF. DNA for the CDR3: TGTGCCAGCAGCTTGGGACAGGGTACTGAGGCCTACAATGAGCAGTTCTTC.

In the case of this clone: Different DNA sequences within this sample yield the same CDR3. J is TRBJ2-7 and V is TRBV19; D is perhaps TRBD1 (5 bases). Germline CDR1 and CDR2: LNHDA and SQIVND (reference sequence). The CDR3 has 12 residues. Trimming took 4 bases from V and 4 from J, leaving 8 bases between them. The CDR3 coding sequence is TGTGCCAGTAGTAATCAGGGTTACGAGCAGTACTTC. The encoded protein is CASSNQGYEQYF.

The rearrangement uses TRBV2 and TRBJ2-5, with 7 nucleotides matching TRBD1. Germline V lookup: CDR1 SNHLY, CDR2 FYNNEI. After removal of 8 bases from V and 5 bases from J, the junction contained 5 bases not matched to a gene. The CDR3 runs 12 residues. CDR3 sequence reads: CASQPTGETQYF. In nucleotides, the CDR3 is TGTGCCAGCCAGCCGACAGGGGAGACCCAGTACTTC.

The CDR3 DNA reads TGTGCCAGCAGAACCCTACGCGTGGATACGCAGTATTTT. This codes for CASRTLRVDTQYF. The chain employs TRBV27 and TRBJ2-3; no clear D. The germline CDR1 and CDR2 sequences are MNHEY and SMNVEV (reference sequence). The CDR3 runs 13 residues. The V and J ends lost 6 bases and 6 bases respectively, with 13 bases between them.

The chain carries TRBV7-2 and TRBJ1-5; no firm D call. Germline V lookup: CDR1 SGHTA, CDR2 FQGNSA. Trimming stripped 0 bases from V and 3 bases from J, with 15 bases between. CDR3 length equals 17 residues. The CDR3 sequence is CASSLAHSPRNNQPQHF. The CDR3 DNA is TGTGCCAGCAGCTTAGCCCACTCCCCAAGAAACAATCAGCCCCAGCATTTT.